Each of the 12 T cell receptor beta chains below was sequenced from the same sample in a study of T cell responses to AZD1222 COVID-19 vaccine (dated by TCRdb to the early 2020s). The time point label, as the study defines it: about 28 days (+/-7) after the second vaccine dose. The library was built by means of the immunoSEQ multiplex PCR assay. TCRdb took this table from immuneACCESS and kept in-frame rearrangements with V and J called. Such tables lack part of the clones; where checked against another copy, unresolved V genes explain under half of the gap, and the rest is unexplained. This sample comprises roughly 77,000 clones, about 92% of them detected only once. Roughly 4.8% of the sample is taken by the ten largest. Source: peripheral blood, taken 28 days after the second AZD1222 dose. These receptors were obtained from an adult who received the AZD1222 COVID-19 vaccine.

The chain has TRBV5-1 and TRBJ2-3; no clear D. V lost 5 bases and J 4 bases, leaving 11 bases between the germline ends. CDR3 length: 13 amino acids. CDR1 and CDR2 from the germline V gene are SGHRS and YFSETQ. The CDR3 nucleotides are TGCGCCAGCAGATTGTCGTTCCCAGATACGCAGTATTTT. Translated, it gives CASRLSFPDTQYF.

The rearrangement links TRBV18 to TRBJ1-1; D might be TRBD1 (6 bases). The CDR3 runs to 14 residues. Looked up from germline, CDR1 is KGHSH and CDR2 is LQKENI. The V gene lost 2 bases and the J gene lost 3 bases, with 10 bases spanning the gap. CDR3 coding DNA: TGTGCCAGCTCACCAGGGGGCTCGGACACTGAAGCTTTCTTT. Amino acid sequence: CASSPGGSDTEAFF.

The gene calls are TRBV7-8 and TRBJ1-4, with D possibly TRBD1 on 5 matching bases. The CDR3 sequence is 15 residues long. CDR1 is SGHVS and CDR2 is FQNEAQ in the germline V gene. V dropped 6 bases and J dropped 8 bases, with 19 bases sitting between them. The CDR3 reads CASSISSTEGEKLFF. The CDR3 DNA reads TGTGCCAGCAGTATCTCCTCGACAGAGGGAGAAAAACTGTTTTTT.

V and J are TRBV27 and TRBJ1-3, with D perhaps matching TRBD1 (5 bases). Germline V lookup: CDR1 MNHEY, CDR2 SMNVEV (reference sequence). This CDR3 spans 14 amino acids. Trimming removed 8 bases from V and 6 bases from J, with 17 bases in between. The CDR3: CASRVVRDSNTIYF. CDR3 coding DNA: TGTGCCAGCCGCGTTGTCCGGGACTCAAACACCATATATTTT.

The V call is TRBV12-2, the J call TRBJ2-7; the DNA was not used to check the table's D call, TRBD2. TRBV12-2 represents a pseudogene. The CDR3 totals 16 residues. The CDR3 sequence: CASRPGDRRESYEQYF. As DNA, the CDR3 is TGTGCAAGTCGCCCCGGGGACCGGAGGGAGTCCTACGAGCAGTACTTC.

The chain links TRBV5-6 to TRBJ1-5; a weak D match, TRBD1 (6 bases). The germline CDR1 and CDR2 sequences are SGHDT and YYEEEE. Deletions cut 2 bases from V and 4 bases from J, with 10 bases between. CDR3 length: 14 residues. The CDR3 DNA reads TGTGCCAGCAGCTTCGGGCAGGGGAATCAGCCCCAGCATTTT. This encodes CASSFGQGNQPQHF.

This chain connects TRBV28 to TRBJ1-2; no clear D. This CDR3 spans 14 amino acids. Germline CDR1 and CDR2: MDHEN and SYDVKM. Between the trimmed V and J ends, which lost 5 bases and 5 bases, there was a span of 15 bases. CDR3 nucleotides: TGTGCCAGCAGTCCCCCCCCCGGGGAGTATGGCTACACCTTC. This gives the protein CASSPPPGEYGYTF.

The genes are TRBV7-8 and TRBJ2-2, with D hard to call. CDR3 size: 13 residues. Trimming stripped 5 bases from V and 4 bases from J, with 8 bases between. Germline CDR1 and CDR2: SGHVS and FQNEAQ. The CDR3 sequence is CASSRAITGELFF. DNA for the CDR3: TGTGCCAGCAGCCGAGCGATCACCGGGGAGCTGTTTTTT.

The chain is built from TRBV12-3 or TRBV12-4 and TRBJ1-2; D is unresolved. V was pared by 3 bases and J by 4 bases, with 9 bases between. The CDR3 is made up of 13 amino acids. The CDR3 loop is CASSFQERYGYTF. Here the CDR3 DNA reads TGTGCCAGCAGTTTTCAGGAACGCTATGGCTACACCTTC.

The CDR3 is CASSVPPGQVNTEAFF. CDR3 coding DNA: TGTGCCAGCAGTGTCCCTCCGGGACAAGTGAACACTGAAGCTTTCTTT. The chain has TRBV6-2 or TRBV6-3 and TRBJ1-1, with D possibly TRBD1 on 6 matching bases. CDR1 is MNHEY, CDR2 SVGEGT, per germline. The CDR3 covers 16 residues. Trimming took off 5 bases at V and 0 bases at J, with 16 bases between the two ends.

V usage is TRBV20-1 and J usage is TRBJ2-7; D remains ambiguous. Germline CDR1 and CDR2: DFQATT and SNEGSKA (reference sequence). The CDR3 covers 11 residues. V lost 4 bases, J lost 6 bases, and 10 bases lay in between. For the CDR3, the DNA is TGCAGTGCTAATAGGGCCTCCGAGCAGTACTTC. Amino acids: CSANRASEQYF.

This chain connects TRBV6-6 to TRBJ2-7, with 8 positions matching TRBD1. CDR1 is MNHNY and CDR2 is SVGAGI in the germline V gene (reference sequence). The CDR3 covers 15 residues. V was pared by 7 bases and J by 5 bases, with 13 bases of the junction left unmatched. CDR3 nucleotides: TGTGCCAGCAAAAAATCTCGGACAGGGAGCCACGAGCAGTACTTC. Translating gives CASKKSRTGSHEQYF.